The following is a T cell receptor beta chain sequence with its context. The antigen is unknown. The CDR3 covers 14 residues. The germline gives CDR1 MNHEY, CDR2 SVGAGI. V dropped 3 bases and J dropped 4 bases, with 10 bases sitting between them. This specimen belongs to a study of OX40 agonist ivuxolimab in advanced cancers. In the study overall: Ivuxolimab, an agonist antibody against OX40 (CD134), was given to patients.

The study, taken as a whole, reports: Clonal expansion was seen in CD4+ and CD8+ blood T cells by week 6 at 0.1 to 3.0 mg/kg.

Here immunoSEQ multiplex PCR was the method, and the copy in TCRdb shows in-frame clones only, minus some. The data show 40,000 or so clones, with 65% to 85% seen just once and about 5.5% held by the top ten. The rearrangement uses TRBV6-5 and TRBJ2-1; D not resolved. The sequences come from CD4+ or CD8+ T cells sorted from blood, collected in a trial of the OX40 agonist ivuxolimab. This TCR was sampled from an adult with an advanced solid tumor such as melanoma, head and neck, liver or kidney cancer. The CDR3 region is CASSYQASYNEQFF. In nucleotides, the CDR3 is TGTGCCAGCAGTTATCAAGCGAGTTACAATGAGCAGTTCTTC.